The 20 T cell receptor beta chains listed next were all sequenced from one sample in a study of Ad26.COV2.S vaccination and SARS-CoV-2 variants. TCRdb's table, derived via immunoSEQ multiplex PCR, lists solely in-frame clones and lacks some. Of about 410,000 clones listed, approximately 86% are singletons. The treatment was: roughly 18 received Ad26.COV2.S at low or high dose, single or two shots; several received placebo; per-sample allocation not given. Sampling took place 63 days after the first vaccine or placebo injection. Here the sequenced sample was peripheral blood, taken in a trial of Ad26.COV2.S vaccine versus placebo. The source is a person aged 18 to 65 who received the Ad26.COV2.S COVID-19 vaccine or a placebo.

The chain links TRBV7-8 to TRBJ1-1; 10 bases are a match to TRBD1. The length of the CDR3 is 11 residues. After removal of 5 bases from V and 13 bases from J, the junction contained 4 bases not matched to a gene. CDR1 is SGHVS and CDR2 is FQNEAQ in the germline V gene. In DNA, the CDR3 is TGTGCCAGCAGCCAAGGACAGGGGGATTTCTTT. It specifies CASSQGQGDFF.

The rearrangement uses TRBV25-1 and TRBJ1-3; TRBD1 aligns across 7 bases. Unmatched junction bases numbered 9, after V lost 4 bases and J lost 3 bases. This CDR3 has 16 amino acids. Germline loops: CDR1 MGHDK, CDR2 SYGVNS. CDR3 bases: TGTGCCAGCAGTGCAGCTCCGGGACAGCGTGGAAACACCATATATTTT. Translation gives CASSAAPGQRGNTIYF.

The rearrangement uses TRBV5-1 and TRBJ2-5, with D uncertain. The CDR3 consists of 17 residues. Trimming took 3 bases from V and 2 from J, leaving 20 bases between them. Germline V gene sequence: CDR1 SGHRS, CDR2 YFSETQ. For the CDR3, the DNA is TGCGCCAGCAGCTCCTTCAGACAAGACTCACTACAAGAGACCCAGTACTTC. Translated: CASSSFRQDSLQETQYF.

J is TRBJ1-6 and V is TRBV19, with D possibly TRBD1 on 5 matching bases. CDR3 length: 18 residues. V lost 5 bases to trimming and J lost 0 bases, with 17 bases between them. Germline V gene lookup returns CDR1 LNHDA and CDR2 SQIVND (reference sequence). CDR3 nucleotides: TGTGCCAGTAGTGGGGCGGACACCAGTCTCTCCTATAATTCACCCCTCCACTTT. This translates into CASSGADTSLSYNSPLHF.

This clone came up a few times. The chain joins TRBV2 to TRBJ1-1; TRBD1 aligns across 9 bases. Per germline, CDR1 SNHLY and CDR2 FYNNEI. CDR3 length: 15 amino acids. With 9 bases clipped from V and 7 bases from J, the junction kept 15 bases outside the gene matches. The CDR3 bases are TGTGCCAGTTCGACAACCGGGACAGGGAGGGGTGAAGCTTTCTTT. Its translation is CASSTTGTGRGEAFF.

The gene calls are TRBV16 and TRBJ2-1, with 11 bases that match TRBD1. This CDR3 has 16 residues. Germline-derived CDR1 and CDR2 are KGHSY and FQNENV. V lost 3 bases, J lost 2 bases, and 3 bases stayed unmatched. CDR3 nucleotide sequence: TGTGCCAGCAGCCAGGACAGGGGGCCACCCTACAATGAGCAGTTCTTC. Amino acid sequence: CASSQDRGPPYNEQFF.

The chain employs TRBV7-2 and TRBJ1-2, with D possibly being TRBD1 (6 bases). CDR3 length: 15 residues. V lost 1 base and J lost 4, with 13 bases in between. CDR1 and CDR2 from the germline V gene are SGHTA and FQGNSA. CDR3 amino acids: CASSLDPTGTYGYTF. As DNA, the CDR3 is TGTGCCAGCAGCTTAGACCCGACAGGCACCTATGGCTACACCTTC.

The chain carries TRBV27 and TRBJ1-6; unclear D gene. V lost 4 bases and J lost 7, with 11 bases in between. The CDR3 consists of 14 residues. The germline V gene has CDR1 MNHEY and CDR2 SMNVEV (reference sequence). The CDR3 loop reads CASSSSPKNSPLHF. CDR3 bases: TGTGCCAGCAGTTCATCACCAAAGAATTCACCCCTCCACTTT.

Comments on this clone: In the same sample, other DNA sequences code for this CDR3. V usage is TRBV7-2 and J usage is TRBJ2-7; 7 bases are shared with TRBD2. V was pared by 1 base and J by 0 bases, with 3 bases of the junction left unmatched. The germline V gene has CDR1 SGHTA and CDR2 FQGNSA. This CDR3 contains 15 residues. CDR3 nucleotides: TGTGCCAGCAGCTTAGTAGGGGACTACTCCTACGAGCAGTACTTC. It specifies CASSLVGDYSYEQYF. Based on the CDR3 plus reference TRBV7-2 and TRBJ2-7, the full variable domain is GAGVSQSPSNKVTEKGKDVELRCDPISGHTALYWYRQSLGQGLEFLIYFQGNSAPDKSGLPSDRFSAERTGGSVSTLTIQRTQQEDSAVYLCASSLVGDYSYEQYFGPGTRLTVT.

The chain joins TRBV6-5 to TRBJ2-1; D may be TRBD1 (6 bases). V lost 5 bases and J lost 6, with 17 bases in between. CDR1 and CDR2 from the germline V gene are MNHEY and SVGAGI. This CDR3 has 15 residues. CDR3 residues: CASSRGQPGSNEQFF. CDR3 sequence (DNA): TGTGCCAGCAGTCGCGGACAGCCCGGCTCCAATGAGCAGTTCTTC.

The chain is built from TRBV7-2 and TRBJ2-5; the match to TRBD2 covers 8 bases. V trimming: 3 bases; J trimming: 0 bases; junction bases outside the gene matches: 3. CDR3 length equals 15 residues. Germline V CDR1 and CDR2: SGHTA, FQGNSA. In DNA form, the CDR3 reads TGTGCCAGCAGCTTTGGTAGCGGGGACCAAGAGACCCAGTACTTC. Amino acid sequence: CASSFGSGDQETQYF. Together with reference TRBV7-2 and TRBJ2-5, the CDR3 gives the full variable domain: GAGVSQSPSNKVTEKGKDVELRCDPISGHTALYWYRQSLGQGLEFLIYFQGNSAPDKSGLPSDRFSAERTGGSVSTLTIQRTQQEDSAVYLCASSFGSGDQETQYFGPGTRLLVL.

V usage is TRBV3-1 (or the pseudogene TRBV3-2) and J usage is TRBJ1-5, with D maybe TRBD1 (5 bases). The CDR3 loop spans 13 amino acids. V lost 3 bases to trimming and J lost 4 bases, with 7 bases between them. Germline lookup yields CDR1 LGHDT and CDR2 YNNKEL (reference sequence). The CDR3 reads CASSHRGNQPQHF. The DNA of the CDR3 is TGTGCCAGCAGCCACCGGGGGAATCAGCCCCAGCATTTT.

A single count supports this clone. CDR3 protein: CAISDFGNEQFF. CDR3 bases: TGTGCCATCAGTGATTTCGGCAATGAGCAGTTCTTC. This rearrangement joins TRBV10-3 to TRBJ2-1; D ambiguous. V was shortened by 3 bases and J by 6 bases, with 6 bases between the two germline ends. The CDR3 runs to 12 residues. CDR1 is ENHRY and CDR2 is SYGVKD in the germline V gene.

This clone came up many times. This sequence joins TRBV11-2 and TRBJ2-7; TRBD2 aligns across 8 bases. This CDR3 is 15 amino acids long. CDR1 and CDR2 from the germline V gene are SGHAT and FQNNGV. Losses at the gene ends were 5 bases for V and 4 bases for J; bases not matched to a gene: 10. Here the CDR3 DNA reads TGTGCCAGCAGCCCCCGGGGGAGCGGGGGTTACGAGCAGTACTTC. Its protein is CASSPRGSGGYEQYF.

This chain connects TRBV7-9 to TRBJ2-7; D not resolved. This CDR3 comprises 10 residues. Germline CDR1 reads SEHNR; CDR2 reads FQNEAQ (reference sequence). The CDR3 sequence: CTWVSYEQYF. DNA of the CDR3: TGTACGTGGGTCTCCTACGAGCAGTACTTC.

The chain has TRBV5-1 and TRBJ1-4; the D gene is possibly TRBD1 (5 bases). This CDR3 contains 14 residues. V lost 4 bases to trimming and J lost 5 bases, with 12 bases between them. Germline assignment: CDR1 SGHRS and CDR2 YFSETQ. For the CDR3, the DNA is TGCGCCAGCAGCACCCAGGGAGGGAATGAAAAACTGTTTTTT. Its protein is CASSTQGGNEKLFF.

The rearrangement joins TRBV16 to TRBJ1-5; tentatively, D is TRBD1 (5 bases). The V gene lost 5 bases and the J gene lost 0 bases, with 17 bases spanning the gap. The CDR3 has 17 residues. Germline-derived CDR1 and CDR2 are KGHSY and FQNENV. CDR3 amino acids: CASSGRRGLYSNQPQHF. The CDR3 nucleotides read TGTGCCAGCAGCGGGCGTAGGGGCCTGTATAGCAATCAGCCCCAGCATTTT. The variable domain in full, with the rest retrieved from reference TRBV16 and TRBJ1-5, is GEEVAQTPKHLVRGEGQKAKLYCAPIKGHSYVFWYQQVLKNEFKFLISFQNENVFDETGMPKERFSAKCLPNSPCSLEIQATKLEDSAVYFCASSGRRGLYSNQPQHFGDGTRLSIL.

The chain joins TRBV11-2 to TRBJ2-2, with 9 bases matching TRBD2. V trimming: 0 bases; J trimming: 7 bases; junction bases outside the gene matches: 3. Germline V gene data show CDR1 as SGHAT and CDR2 as FQNNGV. The CDR3 contains 15 residues. The CDR3 nucleotides read TGTGCCAGCAGCTTAGAAGTTAGCGGGAGCGGGGAGCTGTTTTTT. As protein: CASSLEVSGSGELFF.

The J gene is TRBJ1-3, the V gene TRBV9; D gene ambiguous. Germline loops: CDR1 SGDLS, CDR2 YYNGEE. The CDR3 has 17 amino acids. Trimming stripped 1 base from V and 2 bases from J, with 16 bases between. CDR3 sequence (DNA): TGTGCCAGCAGCGTAAATCCCCTCGTAGAGACTGGAAACACCATATATTTT. Protein sequence: CASSVNPLVETGNTIYF.

The J gene is TRBJ2-1, the V gene TRBV5-6; D may match TRBD1 or TRBD2 (6 bases each). V was clipped by 4 bases and J by 2 bases, with 13 bases between them. Germline V gene data show CDR1 as SGHDT and CDR2 as YYEEEE. The CDR3 loop spans 15 amino acids. CDR3 residues: CASSKDGGTYNEQFF. The CDR3 DNA is TGTGCCAGCAGCAAAGACGGGGGCACCTACAATGAGCAGTTCTTC.